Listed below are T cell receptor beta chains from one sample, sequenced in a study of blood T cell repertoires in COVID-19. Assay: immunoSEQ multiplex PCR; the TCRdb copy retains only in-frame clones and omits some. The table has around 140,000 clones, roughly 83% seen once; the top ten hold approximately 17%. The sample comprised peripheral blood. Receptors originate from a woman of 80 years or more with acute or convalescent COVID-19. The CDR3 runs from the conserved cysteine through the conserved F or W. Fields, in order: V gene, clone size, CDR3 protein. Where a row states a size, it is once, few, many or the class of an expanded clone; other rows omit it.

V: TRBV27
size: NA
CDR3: CASSPGGRANPGVYNEQFF

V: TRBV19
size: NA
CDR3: CASSIAYRVNYGYTF

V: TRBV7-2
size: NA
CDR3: CASSLGQGRTEAFF

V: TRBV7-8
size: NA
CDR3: CASSLGNGLVPMNTEAFF

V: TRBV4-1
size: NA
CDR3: CASSQPRDMGNQPQHF

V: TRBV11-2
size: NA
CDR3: CASSSPGLAGPGELFF

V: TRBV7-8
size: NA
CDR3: CASSPGGGRNYGYTF

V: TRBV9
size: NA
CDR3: CASSVGREGPYNEQFF

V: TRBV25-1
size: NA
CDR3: CATSTGALGYEQYF

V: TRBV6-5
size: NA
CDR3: CASSYSAGINNSPLHF

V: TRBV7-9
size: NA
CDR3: CASSWTGASEKLFF

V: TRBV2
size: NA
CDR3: CASSPRTGFSNQPQHF

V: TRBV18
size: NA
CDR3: CASSLGQGDYGYTF

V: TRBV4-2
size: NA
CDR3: CASSHPTSGGAFNEQFF

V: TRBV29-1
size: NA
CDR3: CSVGGRYTEAFF

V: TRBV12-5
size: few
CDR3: CASGFWEGGDETDTQYF

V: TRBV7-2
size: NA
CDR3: CASSFRDNQNIQYF